Shown below are 18 T cell receptor beta chains from a single sample sequenced in a study of blood T cell repertoires in COVID-19. TCRdb's table, derived via immunoSEQ multiplex PCR, lists solely in-frame clones and lacks some. In the table there are around 700,000 clones, 90% of which are singletons. Sequencing was performed on peripheral blood. All receptors derive from a young woman with acute or convalescent COVID-19.

The chain uses TRBV12-3 or TRBV12-4 and TRBJ2-7; a possible D gene is TRBD2 (5 bases). V lost 6 bases and J 6 bases, leaving 15 bases between the germline ends. There are 13 residues in the CDR3. Here the CDR3 DNA reads TGTGCCAGCAGCCCCAGCATTGCGGGCGAGCAGTACTTC. Protein sequence: CASSPSIAGEQYF.

V is TRBV13 and J is TRBJ1-1; D unresolved. The V end was cut by 6 bases, the J end by 3 bases, with 17 bases between. Germline V lookup: CDR1 PRHDT, CDR2 FYEKMQ (reference sequence). The CDR3 totals 15 residues. CDR3 residues: CASSPRSSSYTEAFF. The CDR3 coding sequence is TGTGCCAGCAGTCCTAGGTCCAGCAGTTACACTGAAGCTTTCTTT.

The chain employs TRBV7-3 and TRBJ2-1, with 9 bases matching TRBD2. Germline V lookup: CDR1 SGHTA, CDR2 FQGTGA. Trimming took 3 bases from V and 0 from J; bases not matched to a gene: 3. The length of the CDR3 is 16 residues. The chain's CDR3 is CASSLTSGHSYNEQFF. The CDR3, as DNA: TGTGCCAGCAGCTTGACTAGCGGTCACTCCTACAATGAGCAGTTCTTC.

The gene calls are TRBV29-1 and TRBJ2-7, with D perhaps matching TRBD1 (6 bases). The germline gives CDR1 SQVTM, CDR2 ANQGSEA. V was cut by 6 bases and J by 2 bases, with 14 bases left in between. The CDR3 is 13 amino acids. CDR3 protein: CSVQDSHTYEQYF. The DNA for the CDR3 is TGCAGCGTGCAGGACAGTCATACCTACGAGCAGTACTTC.

The chain is built from TRBV3-1 (or the pseudogene TRBV3-2) and TRBJ1-2; 8 nucleotides match TRBD1. The J segment lost 8 bases and the V segment lost 2 bases, leaving 10 bases of the junction unmatched. CDR3 length: 15 residues. Germline V gene sequence: CDR1 LGHDT, CDR2 YNNKEL (reference sequence). As DNA, the CDR3 is TGTGCCAGCAGCCAACCGGACAGGGACGTCGGGGGCTACACCTTC. The encoded protein is CASSQPDRDVGGYTF.

The V gene is TRBV9, the J gene TRBJ2-3; TRBD1 matches at 7 bases. Per germline, CDR1 SGDLS and CDR2 YYNGEE. The CDR3 extends over 16 amino acids. Germline trimming cut 4 bases from V and 3 bases from J; bases unmatched to any gene: 11. CDR3 in DNA: TGTGCCAGCAGCCCCGCCCCGGGACAGACTACAGATACGCAGTATTTT. This encodes CASSPAPGQTTDTQYF.

This clone was detected only once. The chain links TRBV9 to TRBJ1-2; possibly TRBD1 for D (5 bases). The CDR3 has 14 residues. Germline loops: CDR1 SGDLS, CDR2 YYNGEE. Deletions cut 0 bases from V and 8 bases from J, with 14 bases between. In DNA, the CDR3 is TGTGCCAGCAGCGTAGGTGGCAGGCGGGACGGCTACACCTTC. Protein: CASSVGGRRDGYTF.

This clone was detected only a few times. This sequence joins TRBV30 and TRBJ1-2, with a possible D match to TRBD1 (5 bases). Deletions cut 0 bases from V and 3 bases from J, with 5 bases between. This CDR3 region has 12 residues. CDR1 and CDR2 (germline): GTSNPN, SVGIG (reference sequence). The DNA for the CDR3 is TGTGCCTGGAGTGTACAGGACTATGGCTACACCTTC. Residues: CAWSVQDYGYTF. The whole variable domain, remainder taken from reference TRBV30 and TRBJ1-2, is SQTIHQWPATLVQPVGSPLSLECTVEGTSNPNLYWYRQAAGRGLQLLFYSVGIGQISSEVPQNLSASRPQDRQFILSSKKLLLSDSGFYLCAWSVQDYGYTFGSGTRLTVV.

CDR3 protein: CASSIQGATGAFF. The CDR3, as DNA: TGTGCCAGTAGTATTCAGGGGGCGACGGGAGCTTTCTTT. The chain links TRBV19 to TRBJ1-1; 8 nucleotides agree with TRBD1. The J segment lost 10 bases and the V segment lost 3 bases, leaving 7 bases of the junction unmatched. The CDR3 spans 13 residues. The V gene's germline CDR1 is LNHDA and CDR2 SQIVND (reference sequence).

The chain links TRBV7-2 to TRBJ2-3, with D hard to call. The CDR3 has 13 residues. Germline CDR1 reads SGHTA; CDR2 reads FQGNSA. Trimming shortened V by 4 bases and J by 2 bases, and 7 bases separated the two germline ends. CDR3 nucleotides: TGTGCCAGCAGCTCCGAGGCCACAGATACGCAGTATTTT. This encodes CASSSEATDTQYF.

The chain joins TRBV2 to TRBJ1-5, with unresolved D. The V end was cut by 1 base, the J end by 4 bases, with 11 bases between. CDR1 and CDR2 from the germline V gene are SNHLY and FYNNEI. The CDR3 covers 15 residues. The CDR3 DNA is TGTGCCAGCAGTGAAGTTGACATCTCGAATCAGCCCCAGCATTTT. Translation: CASSEVDISNQPQHF.

The chain is built from TRBV27 and TRBJ1-2, with a possible D match to TRBD1 (6 bases). CDR3 size: 14 residues. CDR1 is MNHEY and CDR2 is SMNVEV in the germline V gene (reference sequence). The V end was cut by 6 bases, the J end by 4 bases, with 15 bases between. The CDR3 loop is CASRGAQPLYGYTF. Here the CDR3 DNA reads TGTGCCAGCAGGGGGGCTCAACCTCTCTATGGCTACACCTTC.

The chain recombines TRBV7-9 with TRBJ1-1; D perhaps matches TRBD1 (6 bases). Per the germline V gene, CDR1 is SEHNR and CDR2 is FQNEAQ (reference sequence). The CDR3 loop spans 14 amino acids. Between the trimmed V and J ends, which lost 3 bases and 1 base, there was a span of 9 bases. CDR3 sequence: CASSLTGSNTEAFF. In DNA form, the CDR3 reads TGTGCCAGCAGCTTGACAGGCTCGAACACTGAAGCTTTCTTT. The entire variable domain, with the rest obtained from reference TRBV7-9 and TRBJ1-1, is as follows: DTGVSQNPRHKITKRGQNVTFRCDPISEHNRLYWYRQTLGQGPEFLTYFQNEAQLEKSRLLSDRFSAERPKGSFSTLEIQRTEQGDSAMYLCASSLTGSNTEAFFGQGTRLTVV.

V and J are TRBV9 and TRBJ1-3, with D uncertain. Germline assignment: CDR1 SGDLS and CDR2 YYNGEE. Trimming took off 0 bases at V and 0 bases at J, with 13 bases between the two ends. The CDR3 covers 17 residues. The CDR3 DNA reads as TGTGCCAGCAGCGTAGGTGGCGGGAGTGACTCTGGAAACACCATATATTTT. It specifies CASSVGGGSDSGNTIYF.

The V call is TRBV5-6, the J call TRBJ1-2; D is undetermined. Germline lookup yields CDR1 SGHDT and CDR2 YYEEEE. There are 16 residues in the CDR3. Trimming took off 4 bases at V and 3 bases at J, with 19 bases between the two ends. The CDR3 loop reads CASSPLREIIYYGYTF. The CDR3 region has the DNA TGTGCCAGCAGCCCCCTGCGAGAGATAATCTACTATGGCTACACCTTC.

This clone appeared once. The genes are TRBV28 and TRBJ2-1; no definite D call. Germline V gene sequence: CDR1 MDHEN, CDR2 SYDVKM. This CDR3 spans 15 amino acids. V was trimmed by 2 bases and J by 1 base, leaving 9 bases between them. CDR3 loop: CASSLGWQSYNEQFF. The DNA for the CDR3 is TGTGCCAGCAGTTTAGGCTGGCAATCCTACAATGAGCAGTTCTTC.

The gene calls are TRBV6-4 and TRBJ1-2; weak D call: TRBD1 (6 bases). There are 17 residues in the CDR3. V was pared by 4 bases and J by 3 bases, with 21 bases between. Looked up from germline, CDR1 is MRHNA and CDR2 is SNTAGT. The CDR3 DNA follows: TGTGCCAGCAGTGTGGGGCGGGGGGCCATCCTTTACTATGGCTACACCTTC. It encodes CASSVGRGAILYYGYTF.

This chain connects TRBV30 to TRBJ1-2, with no clear D. Germline V gives CDR1 GTSNPN, CDR2 SVGIG (reference sequence). The CDR3 length is 13 residues. V was cut by 3 bases and J by 6 bases, with 14 bases left in between. The CDR3 nucleotides are TGTGCCTGGAGCCCAACAGAAACTCATGGCTACACCTTC. Its translation: CAWSPTETHGYTF.